Listed here is a single T cell receptor beta chain. This clone was recorded a few times. It has no known antigen specificity. Base qualities are missing; no much larger clone stands one base away. CDR1 and CDR2 are read off the germline V gene as SGHDN and FVKESK. Clipping removes 1 base from V and 4 bases from J, with 10 as the unmatched junction base count. Including cysteine and phenylalanine, the CDR3 has 17 amino acids. Of all the DNA, just the CDR3 is kept, 51 bases in frame from base 1. Each donor gave one peripheral blood draw, averaging around 120 mL, which was collected into heparinised tubes. Using a panel that included CD45RO, CCR7, CD25, CD127, CD95 and CD27, naive, central memory, regulatory and stem cell-like memory CD4+ T cells were sorted on a BD FACSAria II. A purity above 98% was achieved for all sorted populations. PBMCs were separated immediately by Lymphoprep density gradient centrifugation and were stained directly, without being cultured. To minimize batch effects, samples were stained and sorted in pairs, one healthy donor with one patient per experiment.

This sample was included in a study of beta chain features in type 1 diabetes (dated by TCRdb to between 2017 and 2018). Concerning the study at large: Mean age, gender distribution, total cell number and subset yield did not differ between patients and healthy donors. Across all samples, 90 million to 130 million sorted cells were examined, and cell number per subset correlated strongly with RNA yield. The study compared the TCRB repertoires of sorted circulating CD4+ T cell subsets in recently diagnosed type 1 diabetes patients with those in matched healthy donors. Regulatory and stem cell-like memory subsets were obtained from only 8 patients and roughly eight healthy donors, while naive and central memory subsets were obtained from all 30 or so donors.

All of the isolated RNA was reverse transcribed with the High Capacity cDNA Reverse Transcription Kit, so expressed TCRB transcripts were sequenced. Deep immunoSEQ sequencing was performed on naive, central memory and regulatory T cell samples, with an average of approximately 4 million total reads per sample. After sorted cells were lysed in RLT buffer, RNA was extracted with DNase-treated RNeasy Micro or Mini kits, with the choice depending on cell number. To prevent cross-contamination, every cell subset was processed on its own, while patient and healthy donor samples were processed together. TCRB sequences were amplified from cDNA with the immunoSEQ multiplex PCR, producing 87-bp fragments spanning the CDR3 region. Amplicons were sequenced on the Illumina HiSeq platform. Under the source paper's analysis protocol: PCR bias was corrected computationally using synthetic template baselines, and reads within Hamming distance 2 were collapsed, with unmergeable singletons discarded. Reads were aligned to IMGT to assign V, D and J genes, CDR3 length, and insertions or deletions at six rearrangement sites. Within each subset, clonotype counts were normalized to sorted cell number, and only after that were true diversity and Gini coefficients computed with the tcR R package. Repertoire sharing was quantified using the overlap coefficient calculated on TCRB nucleotide sequences. TCRdb's version of the immuneACCESS table is confined to in-frame rearrangements and falls short of the full clone set. An unresolved V gene accounts for under half of the shortfall where checked; the remainder is of unknown origin. V and J calls and clone size are those listed in that table; D and trimming were worked out from the DNA. A total of roughly 51,000 clones appear in this sample, about 50% of them only once. The biggest ten clones account for roughly 2.6% of the sample.

Study-level results and caveats: In all four CD4+ subsets, TCRB CDR3 length was moderately but significantly shorter in type 1 diabetes patients. Patients with type 1 diabetes made fewer insertions and deleted more nucleotides at VDJ recombination sites, implying thymic rearrangement abnormalities. Naive, central memory and regulatory TCRB repertoires appeared to be more similar among patients than among healthy donors. PCR may preferentially amplify shorter templates, but because patient and control samples were amplified and corrected together, any resulting skew would affect both groups equally. Because small numbers of individuals were included in the HLA sub-analyses, any influence of HLA type on TCRB rearrangement was left unresolved. Because cDNA rather than genomic DNA was sequenced, highly expressing activated cells could have been over-represented, although no difference in activation and CD3 levels was found between groups.

The specimen was Tregs from blood. The sample's cell subset or site label is to be understood as: regulatory CD4+ T cells. The chain employs TRBV14 and TRBJ2-1; TRBD1 lines up with 7 middle nucleotides. The TCR comes from a woman aged 40 to 50 with type 1 diabetes. The DNA reads as follows: TGTGCCAGCAGCCAAGTGGGCACCGGGACAGAGTACAATGAGCAGTTCTTC. Its amino acids are CASSQVGTGTEYNEQFF. Extended through the reference TRBV14 and TRBJ2-1 proteins, this CDR3 yields the full variable domain: EAGVTQFPSHSVIEKGQTVTLRCDPISGHDNLYWYRRVMGKEIKFLLHFVKESKQDESGMPNNRFLAERTGGTYSTLKVQPAELEDSGVYFCASSQVGTGTEYNEQFFGPGTRLTVL.